Below, one TCR beta chain is given with its context. As yet, its antigen is unknown. The sample comes from a study of OX40 agonist ivuxolimab in advanced cancers. General observations from the study: Clonal expansion was among the lowest in partial responders at 0.1-3.0 mg/kg, especially CD8+. The average count of expanded clones was higher among CD8+ T cells than among CD4+.

After removal of 0 bases from V and 3 bases from J, the junction contained 8 bases not matched to a gene. Germline lookup yields CDR1 SGHRS and CDR2 YFSETQ. This CDR3 spans 17 amino acids. Assay: immunoSEQ multiplex PCR; the TCRdb copy retains only in-frame clones and omits some. This sample carries tens of thousands of clones, about 85% of them seen once, and the ten largest clones take 0.2% to 0.25%. The material was CD4+ or CD8+ T cells sorted from blood, obtained in a trial of the OX40 agonist ivuxolimab. This chain uses TRBV5-1 with TRBJ2-2; 7 nucleotides line up with TRBD2. The origin of this receptor is an adult with an advanced solid tumor such as melanoma, head and neck, liver or kidney cancer. CDR3 sequence reads: CASSLDGPSGDTGELFF. The DNA of the CDR3 is TGCGCCAGCAGCTTGGATGGGCCAAGCGGGGACACCGGGGAGCTGTTTTTT. Drawing the rest from reference TRBV5-1 and TRBJ2-2, the complete variable domain is KAGVTQTPRYLIKTRGQQVTLSCSPISGHRSVSWYQQTPGQGLQFLFEYFSETQRNKGNFPGRFSGRQFSNSRSEMNVSTLELGDSALYLCASSLDGPSGDTGELFFGEGSRLTVL.